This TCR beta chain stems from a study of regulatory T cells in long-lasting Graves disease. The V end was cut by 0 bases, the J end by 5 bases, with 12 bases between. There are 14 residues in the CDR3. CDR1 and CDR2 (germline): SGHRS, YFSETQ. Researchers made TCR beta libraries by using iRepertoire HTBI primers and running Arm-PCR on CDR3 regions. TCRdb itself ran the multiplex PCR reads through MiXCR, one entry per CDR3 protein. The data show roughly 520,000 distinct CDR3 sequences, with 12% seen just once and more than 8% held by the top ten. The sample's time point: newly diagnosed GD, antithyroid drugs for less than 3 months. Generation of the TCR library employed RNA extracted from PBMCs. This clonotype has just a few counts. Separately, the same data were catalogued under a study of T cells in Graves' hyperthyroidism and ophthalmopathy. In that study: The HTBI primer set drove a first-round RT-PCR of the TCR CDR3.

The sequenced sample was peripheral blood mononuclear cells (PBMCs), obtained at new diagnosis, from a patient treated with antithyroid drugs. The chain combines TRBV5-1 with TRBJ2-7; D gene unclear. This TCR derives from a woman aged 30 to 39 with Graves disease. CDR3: CASSLAAGDNEQYF. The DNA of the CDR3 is TGCGCCAGCAGCTTGGCGGCAGGAGACAACGAGCAGTACTTC.